Each of the 16 T cell receptor beta chains below was sequenced from the same sample in a study of blood T cell repertoires in COVID-19. The method was immunoSEQ multiplex PCR; TCRdb's version includes in-frame clones alone and lacks a portion of them. The table records some 400,000 clones, 91% of them present only once. Sequenced material: PBMCs or T cells enriched from blood (not recorded which). The source of these receptors is a middle-aged woman who had been exposed to COVID-19.

Here the CDR3 reads CASSEGQYSNQPQHF. DNA of the CDR3: TGCGCCAGCAGCGAGGGACAGTATAGCAATCAGCCCCAGCATTTT. The chain uses TRBV5-1 and TRBJ1-5; 7 nucleotides line up with TRBD1. Per the germline V gene, CDR1 is SGHRS and CDR2 is YFSETQ. Trimming cost V 4 bases and J 0 bases; bases outside gene matches: 4. CDR3 length equals 15 residues.

The rearrangement joins TRBV19 to TRBJ1-5; possible D gene TRBD1, 5 bases. Germline V lookup: CDR1 LNHDA, CDR2 SQIVND (reference sequence). The length of the CDR3 is 13 residues. Trimming cost V 6 bases and J 3 bases, with 9 bases left between them. The DNA of the CDR3 is TGTGCCAGTAGCGACAGACCCAATCAGCCCCAGCATTTT. Protein product: CASSDRPNQPQHF.

The chain combines TRBV11-1 with TRBJ1-4; unclear D gene. The germline V and J ends were trimmed by 5 bases and 8 bases, with 18 bases remaining between them. The CDR3 has 15 residues. The germline V gene encodes CDR1 SGHAT and CDR2 FQDESV (reference sequence). The CDR3, as DNA: TGTGCCAGCAGCCCCCCTTTAACGGCGGGAGAAAAACTGTTTTTT. Protein product: CASSPPLTAGEKLFF.

V gene TRBV3-1 (or the pseudogene TRBV3-2) combines with J gene TRBJ1-3, with a weak D call TRBD1 (5 bases). The V end was cut by 3 bases, the J end by 0 bases, with 15 bases between. The CDR3 has 17 amino acids. Germline-derived CDR1 and CDR2 are LGHDT and YNNKEL (reference sequence). The CDR3 coding sequence is TGTGCCAGCAGCCAGGGGGGGGACCGGAACTCTGGAAACACCATATATTTT. Amino acid sequence: CASSQGGDRNSGNTIYF.

The gene calls are TRBV30 and TRBJ2-7, with TRBD1 identical over 9 bases. CDR1 GTSNPN and CDR2 SVGIG come from the germline V gene (reference sequence). J gave up 2 bases and V 5 bases, and 16 bases lay outside the gene matches. The CDR3 has 17 residues. Written as DNA, the CDR3 is TGTGCCTGGCGCCCGGCGGGACAGGGATTCTCAGCCTACGAGCAGTACTTC. Translating it yields CAWRPAGQGFSAYEQYF.

The chain combines TRBV13 with TRBJ2-1; 9 bases fit TRBD1. Germline V lookup: CDR1 PRHDT, CDR2 FYEKMQ (reference sequence). The J segment lost 7 bases and the V segment lost 5 bases, leaving 6 bases of the junction unmatched. This CDR3 contains 14 residues. The CDR3, as DNA: TGTGCCAGCAGCCCTTACAGGGGGCGGAATGAGCAGTTCTTC. The encoded protein is CASSPYRGRNEQFF.

The chain joins TRBV6-1 to TRBJ1-1, with D maybe TRBD1 (5 bases). V was shortened by 8 bases and J by 8 bases, with 12 bases between the two germline ends. This CDR3 is 11 amino acids long. The germline CDR1 and CDR2 sequences are MNHNS and SASEGT. The CDR3 region is CASERGREAFF. The CDR3 DNA sequence: TGTGCCAGCGAAAGGGGTCGGGAAGCTTTCTTT.

The chain is built from TRBV7-9 and TRBJ1-3; unclear D gene. Deletions cut 0 bases from V and 0 bases from J, with 3 bases between. From germline, CDR1 is SEHNR and CDR2 FQNEAQ (reference sequence). The CDR3 contains 14 residues. In DNA, the CDR3 is TGTGCCAGCAGCTTAGCAGCCTCTGGAAACACCATATATTTT. This codes for CASSLAASGNTIYF.

This chain joins TRBV5-1 and TRBJ1-2, with no clear D. Germline V lookup: CDR1 SGHRS, CDR2 YFSETQ. The length of the CDR3 is 15 residues. The V gene lost 0 bases and the J gene lost 4 bases, with 13 bases spanning the gap. In nucleotides, the CDR3 is TGCGCCAGCAGCTTGGCCATCAACGGCGGCTATGGCTACACCTTC. Its translation: CASSLAINGGYGYTF. The full variable domain, completed using reference TRBV5-1 and TRBJ1-2, is KAGVTQTPRYLIKTRGQQVTLSCSPISGHRSVSWYQQTPGQGLQFLFEYFSETQRNKGNFPGRFSGRQFSNSRSEMNVSTLELGDSALYLCASSLAINGGYGYTFGSGTRLTVV.

CDR3: CASHAGSEYNSPLHF. DNA of the CDR3: TGTGCCAGTCATGCGGGATCGGAGTATAATTCACCCCTCCACTTT. The chain uses TRBV5-4 and TRBJ1-6; D not resolved. Trimming pared 8 bases from V and 4 bases from J, leaving 16 bases between. The CDR3 runs to 15 residues. Germline loops: CDR1 SGHNT, CDR2 YYREEE (reference sequence). Together with reference TRBV5-4 and TRBJ1-6, the CDR3 gives the full variable domain: ETGVTQSPTHLIKTRGQQVTLRCSSQSGHNTVSWYQQALGQGPQFIFQYYREEENGRGNFPPRFSGLQFPNYSSELNVNALELDDSALYLCASHAGSEYNSPLHFGNGTRLTVT.

V and J are TRBV27 and TRBJ1-1; D gene ambiguous. Germline CDR1 MNHEY, CDR2 SMNVEV (reference sequence). Deletions cut 5 bases from V and 4 bases from J, with 14 bases between. The CDR3 consists of 14 residues. CDR3 in DNA: TGTGCCAGCAGTCCGATCCGGGATAGCACTGAAGCTTTCTTT. The encoded protein is CASSPIRDSTEAFF.

The rearrangement uses TRBV27 and TRBJ1-2; 9 nucleotides agree with TRBD1. V was pared by 6 bases and J by 2 bases, with 4 bases of the junction left unmatched. The CDR3 has 14 residues. The germline V gene encodes CDR1 MNHEY and CDR2 SMNVEV (reference sequence). In DNA, the CDR3 is TGTGCCAGCAGCCGCGGACAGGGGAACTATGGCTACACCTTC. As protein: CASSRGQGNYGYTF.

This clone occurred a few times. The chain is built from TRBV7-9 and TRBJ1-2; tentative D call: TRBD1 (5 bases). The CDR3 runs 14 residues. V was shortened by 2 bases and J by 4 bases, with 11 bases between the two germline ends. Germline lookup yields CDR1 SEHNR and CDR2 FQNEAQ (reference sequence). DNA for the CDR3: TGTGCCAGCAGCTTACTTCAGGGTTCCTATGGCTACACCTTC. Translation gives CASSLLQGSYGYTF. The full variable domain, completed using reference TRBV7-9 and TRBJ1-2, is DTGVSQNPRHKITKRGQNVTFRCDPISEHNRLYWYRQTLGQGPEFLTYFQNEAQLEKSRLLSDRFSAERPKGSFSTLEIQRTEQGDSAMYLCASSLLQGSYGYTFGSGTRLTVV.

V is TRBV30 and J is TRBJ2-1; no definite D call. The CDR3 sequence is 11 residues long. Germline assignment: CDR1 GTSNPN and CDR2 SVGIG (reference sequence). Trimming left V 3 bases short and J 7 bases short, with 7 bases between. The CDR3 here is CAWSNRNEQFF. The DNA for the CDR3 is TGTGCCTGGAGCAACAGAAATGAGCAGTTCTTC.

The chain combines TRBV12-3 or TRBV12-4 with TRBJ2-7, with D maybe TRBD1 (5 bases). The length of the CDR3 is 12 residues. V lost 5 bases, J lost 2 bases, and 7 bases lay in between. CDR3 amino acids: CASSAGTYEQYF. CDR3 bases: TGTGCCAGCAGTGCAGGGACCTACGAGCAGTACTTC.

The J gene is TRBJ1-5, the V gene TRBV7-2; D unresolved. CDR3 length equals 13 residues. Looked up from germline, CDR1 is SGHTA and CDR2 is FQGNSA. Trimming removed 5 bases from V and 11 bases from J, with 16 bases in between. CDR3 DNA: TGTGCCAGCAGCCGACCCGGGGATTCAGCCCAGCATTTT. Its protein product is CASSRPGDSAQHF. Filled out from reference TRBV7-2 and TRBJ1-5, the complete variable domain reads GAGVSQSPSNKVTEKGKDVELRCDPISGHTALYWYRQSLGQGLEFLIYFQGNSAPDKSGLPSDRFSAERTGGSVSTLTIQRTQQEDSAVYLCASSRPGDSAQHFGDGTRLSIL.